These 27 T cell receptor beta chains came from one sample sequenced in a study of blood T cell repertoires in COVID-19. Sequenced by immunoSEQ multiplex PCR; TCRdb stores in-frame clones only, minus some. The sample shows about 270,000 clones, about 87% of them seen only once. The specimen was PBMCs or T cells enriched from blood (not recorded which). These receptors all come from a woman between 50 and 59 years old who had recovered from COVID-19.

V gene TRBV7-9 combines with J gene TRBJ2-5; no reliable D call. The V end lost 5 bases, the J end lost 4 bases, and 5 bases lay between the germline ends. CDR3 length equals 11 residues. CDR1 is SEHNR and CDR2 is FQNEAQ in the germline V gene (reference sequence). The DNA for the CDR3 is TGTGCCAGCAGCCTCCTAGAGACCCAGTACTTC. This sequence encodes CASSLLETQYF.

The CDR3 DNA sequence: TGTGCCAGCAGACCGGGGACAGGGTTGGGATCACCCCTCCACTTT. Amino acids: CASRPGTGLGSPLHF. The rearrangement links TRBV28 to TRBJ1-6; 9 bases line up with TRBD1. Germline assignment: CDR1 MDHEN and CDR2 SYDVKM. V shed 6 bases, J shed 10 bases, and the junction held 10 bases outside the gene matches. This CDR3 contains 15 residues.

The chain is built from TRBV19 and TRBJ1-5; 8 nucleotides align to TRBD1. J was trimmed by 3 bases and V by 5 bases; bases with no gene match: 9. The CDR3 sequence is 16 residues long. The V gene's germline CDR1 is LNHDA and CDR2 SQIVND (reference sequence). The CDR3 protein is CASSVGIQGDNQPQHF. In nucleotides, the CDR3 is TGTGCCAGTAGTGTAGGGATACAGGGGGACAATCAGCCCCAGCATTTT.

In this sample, this clone turned up once. The genes are TRBV7-2 and TRBJ1-5; 7 bases line up with TRBD1. The CDR3 has 13 residues. The ends lost 6 bases at V and 7 bases at J; junction bases unmatched: 6. Germline loops: CDR1 SGHTA, CDR2 FQGNSA. DNA for the CDR3: TGTGCCAGCAGTTACAGGGGAAACCAGCCCCAGCATTTT. Protein: CASSYRGNQPQHF.

The V call is TRBV6-5, the J call TRBJ1-2; D gene ambiguous. CDR1 is MNHEY and CDR2 is SVGAGI in the germline V gene. The V end lost 0 bases, the J end lost 6 bases, and 14 bases lay between the germline ends. This CDR3 is 15 amino acids long. Here the CDR3 DNA reads TGTGCCAGCAGTTACTCGGTGGAGGTCTGGGATGGCTACACCTTC. Encoded protein: CASSYSVEVWDGYTF.

For the CDR3, the DNA is TGTGCCAGCAGTTACGGAGCGGGAGGGGGAGATACGCAGTATTTT. Translation: CASSYGAGGGDTQYF. The chain recombines TRBV6-5 with TRBJ2-3; TRBD2 matches 10 bases. The CDR3 has 15 residues. The J segment lost 5 bases and the V segment lost 2 bases, leaving 4 bases of the junction unmatched. Germline loops: CDR1 MNHEY, CDR2 SVGAGI.

The chain links TRBV9 to TRBJ2-7; 9 nucleotides match TRBD1. Germline V gene lookup returns CDR1 SGDLS and CDR2 YYNGEE. This CDR3 is 16 amino acids long. V trimming: 0 bases; J trimming: 3 bases; junction bases outside the gene matches: 7. The CDR3: CASSVEGTGSHYEQYF. CDR3 in DNA: TGTGCCAGCAGCGTAGAAGGGACAGGGAGCCACTACGAGCAGTACTTC.

A single count supports this clone. The chain links TRBV5-1 to TRBJ2-1, with D hard to call. The CDR3 is 15 residues long. Looked up from germline, CDR1 is SGHRS and CDR2 is YFSETQ. V was clipped by 0 bases and J by 6 bases, with 13 bases between them. CDR3 nucleotides: TGCGCCAGCAGCTTGGGTTCAATCCGGAGCAATGAGCAGTTCTTC. This gives the protein CASSLGSIRSNEQFF.

The V and J genes are TRBV27 and TRBJ1-4; 9 bases are a match to TRBD1. Germline-derived CDR1 and CDR2 are MNHEY and SMNVEV (reference sequence). Unmatched junction bases numbered 4, after V lost 5 bases and J lost 3 bases. This CDR3 contains 15 residues. The CDR3 protein is CASSARQGANEKLFF. For the CDR3, the DNA is TGTGCCAGCAGTGCCCGACAGGGGGCTAATGAAAAACTGTTTTTT. The full variable domain, with the rest looked up from reference TRBV27 and TRBJ1-4, is EAQVTQNPRYLITVTGKKLTVTCSQNMNHEYMSWYRQDPGLGLRQIYYSMNVEVTDKGDVPEGYKVSRKEKRNFPLILESPSPNQTSLYFCASSARQGANEKLFFGSGTQLSVL.

This rearrangement joins TRBV15 to TRBJ1-5; perhaps TRBD1 as D (5 bases). The CDR3 loop spans 16 amino acids. Germline V CDR1 and CDR2: LNHNV, YYDKDF (reference sequence). The V gene lost 1 base and the J gene lost 2 bases, with 12 bases spanning the gap. The CDR3 is CATSRASGGGNQPQHF. The CDR3 region has the DNA TGTGCCACCAGCAGAGCTTCAGGAGGGGGCAATCAGCCCCAGCATTTT.

The CDR3 sequence is CASRGQGATEAFF. The CDR3 coding sequence is TGTGCCAGCAGGGGGCAGGGGGCCACTGAAGCTTTCTTT. V and J are TRBV28 and TRBJ1-1, with 8 bases that match TRBD1. Per the germline V gene, CDR1 is MDHEN and CDR2 is SYDVKM. V lost 6 bases to trimming and J lost 4 bases; unmatched junction nucleotides: 4. This CDR3 comprises 13 residues.

This chain connects TRBV7-9 to TRBJ1-1; D might be TRBD1 (6 bases). Deletions cut 6 bases from V and 5 bases from J, with 16 bases between. This CDR3 contains 14 residues. Germline V CDR1 and CDR2: SEHNR, FQNEAQ (reference sequence). In DNA form, the CDR3 reads TGTGCCAGCAGTCCAGGGGATAAGGGAACTGAAGCTTTCTTT. Amino acid sequence: CASSPGDKGTEAFF.

V gene TRBV4-2 combines with J gene TRBJ1-4, with 9 bases matching TRBD1. V dropped 2 bases and J dropped 8; count of bases not matched to a gene: 6. This CDR3 contains 15 residues. Germline V lookup: CDR1 LGHNA, CDR2 YNFKEQ. CDR3 sequence reads: CASSQTGTGSEKLFF. The CDR3 DNA follows: TGTGCCAGCAGCCAAACCGGGACAGGGAGCGAAAAACTGTTTTTT.

The V call is TRBV5-1, the J call TRBJ2-5; 7 bases are shared with TRBD2. CDR1 is SGHRS, CDR2 YFSETQ, per germline. CDR3 length: 14 amino acids. The V segment lost 4 bases and the J segment 0 bases; nucleotides outside the gene matches: 3. The chain's CDR3 is CASSRAGDQETQYF. In DNA, the CDR3 is TGCGCCAGCAGCCGGGCGGGAGACCAAGAGACCCAGTACTTC. The full variable domain, completed using reference TRBV5-1 and TRBJ2-5, is KAGVTQTPRYLIKTRGQQVTLSCSPISGHRSVSWYQQTPGQGLQFLFEYFSETQRNKGNFPGRFSGRQFSNSRSEMNVSTLELGDSALYLCASSRAGDQETQYFGPGTRLLVL.

The J gene is TRBJ1-2, the V gene TRBV6-1; TRBD1 agrees at 8 bases. Germline V gives CDR1 MNHNS, CDR2 SASEGT. The CDR3 runs 16 residues. With V trimmed by 1 base and J by 4 bases, 8 bases remained unmatched. The CDR3 reads CASSEGSAQGAYGYTF. The DNA for the CDR3 is TGTGCCAGCAGTGAAGGCTCAGCGCAGGGGGCCTATGGCTACACCTTC.

V usage is TRBV7-2 and J usage is TRBJ2-3; 7 bases map to TRBD1. Germline V CDR1 and CDR2: SGHTA, FQGNSA. The ends lost 8 bases at V and 3 bases at J; junction bases unmatched: 5. The CDR3 covers 13 residues. CDR3 DNA: TGTGCCAGCGTAGGGACAGCGACAGATACGCAGTATTTT. As protein: CASVGTATDTQYF.

This sequence joins TRBV28 and TRBJ2-4, with 14 bases identical to TRBD2. Germline trimming cut 4 bases from V and 1 base from J; bases unmatched to any gene: 9. Germline CDR1 is MDHEN and CDR2 is SYDVKM. CDR3 length equals 19 residues. DNA for the CDR3: TGTGCCAGCAGTTCCGGGACTAGCGGGAGCAGTGGGGCCAAAAACATTCAGTACTTC. Its protein product is CASSSGTSGSSGAKNIQYF.

This clone was picked up one time. This chain uses TRBV18 with TRBJ1-1; the D gene is possibly TRBD1 (5 bases). This CDR3 comprises 14 residues. The germline gives CDR1 KGHSH, CDR2 LQKENI. Trimming took off 3 bases at V and 5 bases at J, with 13 bases between the two ends. The CDR3 region has the DNA TGTGCCAGCTCACCGCTAGGGAAGGGGACTGAAGCTTTCTTT. This gives the protein CASSPLGKGTEAFF.

The rearrangement links TRBV30 to TRBJ2-7; no firm D call. V shed 8 bases and J shed 7 bases, with 21 bases lying between them. This CDR3 has 13 residues. CDR1 is GTSNPN and CDR2 is SVGIG in the germline V gene (reference sequence). CDR3 region: CATYEEQSVEQYF. CDR3 sequence (DNA): TGTGCCACGTATGAGGAGCAGAGCGTTGAGCAGTACTTC.

The chain employs TRBV19 and TRBJ2-1; 8 bases match TRBD2. The CDR3 extends over 15 amino acids. The germline V gene encodes CDR1 LNHDA and CDR2 SQIVND (reference sequence). Trimming removed 4 bases from V and 4 bases from J; junction bases left unmatched: 6. CDR3 DNA: TGTGCCAGTAGTAGAGGACTAGCAAGGTACAATGAGCAGTTCTTC. Translated: CASSRGLARYNEQFF.

The chain combines TRBV18 with TRBJ1-1; D perhaps matches TRBD1 (6 bases). This CDR3 has 15 residues. Trimming shortened V by 3 bases and J by 4 bases, and 15 bases separated the two germline ends. Germline assignment: CDR1 KGHSH and CDR2 LQKENI. CDR3 protein: CASSPNPQGSTEAFF. The CDR3 bases are TGTGCCAGCTCACCTAATCCTCAGGGGAGCACTGAAGCTTTCTTT.

The V call is TRBV30, the J call TRBJ1-2; D is possibly TRBD1 (5 bases). The CDR3 is 16 residues long. V lost 3 bases, J lost 6 bases, and 23 bases lay in between. The germline CDR1 and CDR2 sequences are GTSNPN and SVGIG (reference sequence). Here the CDR3 reads CAWRRQAPRGIDGYTF. CDR3 in DNA: TGTGCCTGGAGGCGTCAGGCCCCTAGGGGAATAGATGGCTACACCTTC.

The sample holds one count of this clone. The rearrangement joins TRBV28 to TRBJ1-2, with 10 bases matching TRBD1. Trimming took 6 bases from V and 7 from J; bases not matched to a gene: 11. Germline assignment: CDR1 MDHEN and CDR2 SYDVKM. The CDR3 covers 15 residues. CDR3 sequence (DNA): TGTGCCAGCAGCCCCATGACAGGGGGCGCGGTTGGCTACACCTTC. The encoded protein is CASSPMTGGAVGYTF.

The V gene is TRBV11-2, the J gene TRBJ2-1; D gene ambiguous. The CDR3 loop spans 15 amino acids. V lost 3 bases to trimming and J lost 5 bases, with 14 bases between them. Per the germline V gene, CDR1 is SGHAT and CDR2 is FQNNGV. DNA of the CDR3: TGTGCCAGCAGCTTGTTGAGAAGTTCCAACAATGAGCAGTTCTTC. The encoded protein is CASSLLRSSNNEQFF.

The chain is built from TRBV28 and TRBJ1-5; TRBD1 might be the D (6 bases). Germline CDR1 MDHEN, CDR2 SYDVKM. Trimming took 5 bases from V and 0 from J, leaving 14 bases between them. This CDR3 has 16 amino acids. Written as DNA, the CDR3 is TGTGCCAGCAGTACACGGACAGATATTAGCAATCAGCCCCAGCATTTT. This gives the protein CASSTRTDISNQPQHF. Drawing the rest from reference TRBV28 and TRBJ1-5, the complete variable domain is DVKVTQSSRYLVKRTGEKVFLECVQDMDHENMFWYRQDPGLGLRLIYFSYDVKMKEKGDIPEGYSVSREKKERFSLILESASTNQTSMYLCASSTRTDISNQPQHFGDGTRLSIL.

This rearrangement joins TRBV7-9 to TRBJ1-5, with unresolved D. CDR1 is SEHNR and CDR2 is FQNEAQ in the germline V gene (reference sequence). The germline V and J ends were trimmed by 5 bases and 1 base, with 9 bases remaining between them. CDR3 length: 14 residues. CDR3 sequence (DNA): TGTGCCAGCAGCCCAGCCGGGAGCAATCAGCCCCAGCATTTT. Translated, it gives CASSPAGSNQPQHF.

The chain is built from TRBV28 and TRBJ1-5; 9 bases agree with TRBD1. The ends lost 2 bases at V and 6 bases at J; junction bases unmatched: 5. CDR1 is MDHEN, CDR2 SYDVKM, per germline. This CDR3 has 15 amino acids. The CDR3 reads CASSLRTGVPQPQHF. The DNA of the CDR3 is TGTGCCAGCAGTTTAAGGACAGGGGTCCCTCAGCCCCAGCATTTT.